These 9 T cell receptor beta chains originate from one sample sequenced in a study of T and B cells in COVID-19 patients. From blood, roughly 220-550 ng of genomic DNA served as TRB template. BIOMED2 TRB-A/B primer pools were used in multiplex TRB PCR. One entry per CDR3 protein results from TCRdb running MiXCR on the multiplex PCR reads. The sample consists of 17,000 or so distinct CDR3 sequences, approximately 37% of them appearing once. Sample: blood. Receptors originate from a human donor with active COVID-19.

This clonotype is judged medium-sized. CDR3 in DNA: TGTGCCAGTACTCGCGAATCTACGCAGGGGGCGTATGGCTACACCTTC. This gives the protein CASTRESTQGAYGYTF. This chain connects TRBV19 to TRBJ1-2, with 8 positions matching TRBD1. The CDR3 runs 16 residues. Trimming cost V 7 bases and J 5 bases; bases outside gene matches: 15. Germline V gene sequence: CDR1 LNHDA, CDR2 SQIVND (reference sequence). Full variable domain (missing parts from reference TRBV19 and TRBJ1-2): DGGITQSPKYLFRKEGQNVTLSCEQNLNHDAMYWYRQDPGQGLRLIYYSQIVNDFQKGDIAEGYSVSREKKESFPLTVTSAQKNPTAFYLCASTRESTQGAYGYTFGSGTRLTVV.

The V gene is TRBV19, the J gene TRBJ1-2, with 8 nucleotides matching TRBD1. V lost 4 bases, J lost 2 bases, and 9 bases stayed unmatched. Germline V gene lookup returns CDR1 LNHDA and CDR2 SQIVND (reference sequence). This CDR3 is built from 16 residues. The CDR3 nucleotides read TGTGCCAGTAGTACGATACCGGGACAGGTGAACTATGGCTACACCTTC. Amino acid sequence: CASSTIPGQVNYGYTF.

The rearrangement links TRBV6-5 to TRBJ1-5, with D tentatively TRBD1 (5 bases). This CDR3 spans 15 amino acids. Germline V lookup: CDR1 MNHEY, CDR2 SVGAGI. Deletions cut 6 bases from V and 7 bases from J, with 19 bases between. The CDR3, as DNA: TGTGCCAGCAGCAATACTAGGGGAATACGGCAGCCCCAGCATTTT. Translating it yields CASSNTRGIRQPQHF.

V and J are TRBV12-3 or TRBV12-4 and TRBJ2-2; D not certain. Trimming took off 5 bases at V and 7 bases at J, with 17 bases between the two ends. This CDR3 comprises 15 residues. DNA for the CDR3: TGTGCCAGCAGTCTCGGCGATTTACAAGGCGGGGAGCTGTTTTTT. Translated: CASSLGDLQGGELFF.

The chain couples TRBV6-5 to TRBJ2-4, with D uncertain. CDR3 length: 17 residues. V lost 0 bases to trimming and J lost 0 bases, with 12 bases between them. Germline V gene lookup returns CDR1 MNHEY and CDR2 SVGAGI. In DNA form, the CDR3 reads TGTGCCAGCAGTTACTCGAGGTGGGTCTTAGCCAAAAACATTCAGTACTTC. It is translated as CASSYSRWVLAKNIQYF.

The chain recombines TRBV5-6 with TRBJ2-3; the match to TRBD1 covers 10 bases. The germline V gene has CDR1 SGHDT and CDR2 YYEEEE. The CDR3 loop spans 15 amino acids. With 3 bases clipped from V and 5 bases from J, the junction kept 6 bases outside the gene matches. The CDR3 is CASSSGTGVQDTQYF. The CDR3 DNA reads TGTGCCAGCAGCTCCGGGACAGGGGTACAAGATACGCAGTATTTT.

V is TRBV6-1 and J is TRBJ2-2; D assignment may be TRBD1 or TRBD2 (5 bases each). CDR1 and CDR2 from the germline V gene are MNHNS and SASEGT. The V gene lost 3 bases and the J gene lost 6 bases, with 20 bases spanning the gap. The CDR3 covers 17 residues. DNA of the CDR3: TGTGCCAGCAGTGATCACCTGGGGCTAGCAGCTTCCGGGGAGCTGTTTTTT. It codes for CASSDHLGLAASGELFF.

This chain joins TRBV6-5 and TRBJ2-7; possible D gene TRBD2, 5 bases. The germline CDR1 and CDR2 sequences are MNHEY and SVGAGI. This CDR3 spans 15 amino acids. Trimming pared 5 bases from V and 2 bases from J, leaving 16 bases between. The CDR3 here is CASSDIRLAAYEQYV. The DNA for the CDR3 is TGTGCCAGCAGTGATATCCGGCTAGCAGCCTACGAGCAGTACGTC.

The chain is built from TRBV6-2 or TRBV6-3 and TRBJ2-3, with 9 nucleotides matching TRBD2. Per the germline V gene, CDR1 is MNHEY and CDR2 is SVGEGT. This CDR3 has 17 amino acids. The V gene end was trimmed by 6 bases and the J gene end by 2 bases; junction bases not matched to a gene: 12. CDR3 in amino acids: CASRTIPGLADTDTQYF. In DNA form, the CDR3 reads TGTGCCAGCAGGACGATTCCGGGACTAGCAGACACAGATACGCAGTATTTT.